What follows is one T cell receptor (beta chain) and its context. With 2 bases clipped from V and 3 bases from J, the junction kept 12 bases outside the gene matches. This CDR3 has 18 amino acids. CDR1 is MNHNS, CDR2 SASEGT, per germline. Sequencing of TCR beta drew on CD8+ and CD4+ T cells from blood. Included as multiple sclerosis controls were treatment-naive patients who had stable or active relapsing-remitting disease. The CD8+ and CD4+ T cells were isolated magnetically using a negative isolation approach, whereas the TEMRA cells were enriched by FACS. When the RNA was reverse transcribed, random hexamers were used with an input of about 0.5 to 1 ug. TCRdb recomputed calls from the immunoSEQ multiplex PCR reads with MiXCR, one row per CDR3 protein. The sample contains over 150,000 distinct CDR3 sequences, approximately 93% of which appear only once. This record comes from a study of CD8 T cells in Susac syndrome.

The source is a human donor with multiple sclerosis. The J gene is TRBJ2-4, the V gene TRBV6-1; 8 bases line up with TRBD2. The sequencing sample was made of CD4+ T cells from PBMCs. CDR3 region: CASSEFGRSSGDKNIQYF. CDR3 DNA: TGTGCCAGCAGTGAATTCGGGAGGAGTAGCGGGGACAAAAACATTCAGTACTTC.